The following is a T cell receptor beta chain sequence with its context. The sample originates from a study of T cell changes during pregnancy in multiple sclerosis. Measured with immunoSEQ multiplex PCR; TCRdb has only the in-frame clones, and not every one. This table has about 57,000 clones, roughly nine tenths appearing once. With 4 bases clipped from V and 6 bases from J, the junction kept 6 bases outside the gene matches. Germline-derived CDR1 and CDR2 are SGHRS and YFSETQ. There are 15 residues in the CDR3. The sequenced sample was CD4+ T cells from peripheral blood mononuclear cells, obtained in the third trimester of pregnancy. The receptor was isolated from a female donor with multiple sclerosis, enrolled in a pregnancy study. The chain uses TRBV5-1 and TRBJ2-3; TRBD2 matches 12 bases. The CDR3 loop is CASSGGLAGTDTQYF. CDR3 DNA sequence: TGCGCCAGCAGCGGCGGACTAGCGGGAACCGATACGCAGTATTTT.